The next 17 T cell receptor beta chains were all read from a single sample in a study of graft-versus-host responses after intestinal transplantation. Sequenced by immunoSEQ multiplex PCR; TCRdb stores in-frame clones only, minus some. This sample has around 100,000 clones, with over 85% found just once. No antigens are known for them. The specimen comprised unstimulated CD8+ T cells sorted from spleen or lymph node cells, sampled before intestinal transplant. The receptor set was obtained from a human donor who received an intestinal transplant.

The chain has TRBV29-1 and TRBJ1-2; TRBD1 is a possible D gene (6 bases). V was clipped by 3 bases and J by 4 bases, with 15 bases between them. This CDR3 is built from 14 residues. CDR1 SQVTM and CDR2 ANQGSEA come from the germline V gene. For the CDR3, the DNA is TGCAGCGTTGATGTGGCAGGGGAAGGCTATGGCTACACCTTC. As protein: CSVDVAGEGYGYTF.

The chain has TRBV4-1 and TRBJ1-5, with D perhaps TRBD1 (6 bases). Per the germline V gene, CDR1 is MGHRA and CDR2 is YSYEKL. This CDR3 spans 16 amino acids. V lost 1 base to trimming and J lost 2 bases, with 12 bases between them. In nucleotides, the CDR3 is TGCGCCAGCAGCCAAGTGGACAGCTCGGGCAATCAGCCCCAGCATTTT. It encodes CASSQVDSSGNQPQHF.

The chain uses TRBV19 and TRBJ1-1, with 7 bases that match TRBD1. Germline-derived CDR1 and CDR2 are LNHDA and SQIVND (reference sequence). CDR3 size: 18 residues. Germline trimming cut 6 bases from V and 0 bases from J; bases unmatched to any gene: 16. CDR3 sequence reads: CASRSGQTFINVNTEAFF. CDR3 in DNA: TGTGCCAGTAGGTCGGGACAGACCTTTATAAACGTGAACACTGAAGCTTTCTTT.

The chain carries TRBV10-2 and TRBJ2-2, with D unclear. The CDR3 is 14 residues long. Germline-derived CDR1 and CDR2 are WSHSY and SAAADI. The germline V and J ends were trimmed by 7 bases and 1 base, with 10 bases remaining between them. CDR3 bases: TGCGCCAGCAATTACGGTCTGAACACCGGGGAGCTGTTTTTT. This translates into CASNYGLNTGELFF.

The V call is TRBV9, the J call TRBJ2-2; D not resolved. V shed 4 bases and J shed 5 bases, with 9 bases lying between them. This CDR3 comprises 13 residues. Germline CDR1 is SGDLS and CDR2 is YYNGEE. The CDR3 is CASSSPLTGELFF. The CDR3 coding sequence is TGTGCCAGCAGCTCCCCCCTAACCGGGGAGCTGTTTTTT.

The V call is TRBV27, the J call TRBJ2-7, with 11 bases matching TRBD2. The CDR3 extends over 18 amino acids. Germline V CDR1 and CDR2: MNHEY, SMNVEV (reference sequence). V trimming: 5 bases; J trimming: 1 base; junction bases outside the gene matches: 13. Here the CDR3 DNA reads TGTGCCAGCAGTCCCCTGATGGTGGCTAGCGGGGGGTCCTACGAGCAGTACTTC. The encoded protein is CASSPLMVASGGSYEQYF.

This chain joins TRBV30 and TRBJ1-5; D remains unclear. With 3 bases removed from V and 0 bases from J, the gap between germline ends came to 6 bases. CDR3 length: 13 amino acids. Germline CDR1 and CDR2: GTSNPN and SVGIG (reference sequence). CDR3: CAWSSYSNQPQHF. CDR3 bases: TGTGCCTGGAGCAGTTATAGCAATCAGCCCCAGCATTTT.

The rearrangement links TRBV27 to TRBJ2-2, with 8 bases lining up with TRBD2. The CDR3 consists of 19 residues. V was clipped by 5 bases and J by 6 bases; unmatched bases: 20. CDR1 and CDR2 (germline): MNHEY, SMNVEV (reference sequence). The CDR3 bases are TGTGCCAGCAGTGTAAGGGGGGGACTGACTAGCGAATTATCCGGGGAGCTGTTTTTT. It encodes CASSVRGGLTSELSGELFF.

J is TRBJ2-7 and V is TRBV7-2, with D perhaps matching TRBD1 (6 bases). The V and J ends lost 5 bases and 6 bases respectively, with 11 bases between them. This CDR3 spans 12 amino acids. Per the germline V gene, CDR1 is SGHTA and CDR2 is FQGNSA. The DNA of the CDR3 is TGTGCCAGCAGCCTGACAGGCCTCGAGCAGTACTTC. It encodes CASSLTGLEQYF.

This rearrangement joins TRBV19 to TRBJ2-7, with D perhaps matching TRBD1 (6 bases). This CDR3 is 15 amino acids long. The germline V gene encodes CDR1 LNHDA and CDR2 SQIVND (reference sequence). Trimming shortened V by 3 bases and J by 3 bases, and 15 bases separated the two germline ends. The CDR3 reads CASSMMGRTVYEQYF. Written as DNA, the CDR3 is TGTGCCAGTAGTATGATGGGACGGACAGTCTACGAGCAGTACTTC.

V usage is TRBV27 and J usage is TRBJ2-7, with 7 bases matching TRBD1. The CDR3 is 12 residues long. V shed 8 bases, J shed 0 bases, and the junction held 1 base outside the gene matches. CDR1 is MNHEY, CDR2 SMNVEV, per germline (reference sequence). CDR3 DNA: TGTGCCAGCGGGGACAGCTCCTACGAGCAGTACTTC. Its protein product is CASGDSSYEQYF.

CDR3: CASSRPGTDNEQFF. The CDR3 DNA sequence: TGTGCCAGCAGCAGACCCGGGACAGACAATGAGCAGTTCTTC. This chain links TRBV5-4 with TRBJ2-1, with 7 bases aligning to TRBD1. The V and J ends lost 4 bases and 5 bases, in that order; junction bases with no gene match: 6. The germline gives CDR1 SGHNT, CDR2 YYREEE (reference sequence). The CDR3 spans 14 residues.

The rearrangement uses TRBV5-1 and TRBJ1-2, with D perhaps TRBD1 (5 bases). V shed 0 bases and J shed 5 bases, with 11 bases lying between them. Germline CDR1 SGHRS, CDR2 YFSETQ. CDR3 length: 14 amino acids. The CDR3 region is CASSLAGKGYGYTF. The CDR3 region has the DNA TGCGCCAGCAGCTTGGCAGGGAAGGGGTATGGCTACACCTTC.

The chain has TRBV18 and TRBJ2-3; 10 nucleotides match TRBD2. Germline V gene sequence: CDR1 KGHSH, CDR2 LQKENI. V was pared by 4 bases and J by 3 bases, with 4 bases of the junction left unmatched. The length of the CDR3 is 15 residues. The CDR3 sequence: CASSLTSGETDTQYF. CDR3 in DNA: TGTGCCAGCTCACTTACTAGCGGGGAAACAGATACGCAGTATTTT.

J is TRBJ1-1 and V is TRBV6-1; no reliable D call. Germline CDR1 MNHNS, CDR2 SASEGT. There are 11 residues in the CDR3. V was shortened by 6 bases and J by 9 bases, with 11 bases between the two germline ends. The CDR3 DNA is TGTGCCAGCAGCTCCGGGATGAAAGCTTTCTTT. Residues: CASSSGMKAFF.

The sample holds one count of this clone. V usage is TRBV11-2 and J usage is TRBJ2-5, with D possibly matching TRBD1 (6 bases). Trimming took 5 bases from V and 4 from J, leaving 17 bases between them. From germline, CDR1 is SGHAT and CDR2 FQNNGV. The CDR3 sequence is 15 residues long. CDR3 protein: CASSPFPGVGETQYF. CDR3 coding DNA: TGTGCCAGCAGCCCCTTCCCAGGGGTCGGAGAGACCCAGTACTTC.

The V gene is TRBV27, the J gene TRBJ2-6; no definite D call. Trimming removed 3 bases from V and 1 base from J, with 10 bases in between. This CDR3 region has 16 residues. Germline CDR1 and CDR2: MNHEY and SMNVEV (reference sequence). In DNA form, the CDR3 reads TGTGCCAGCAGTTTCCAGAGACGATCTGGGGCCAACGTCCTGACTTTC. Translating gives CASSFQRRSGANVLTF.